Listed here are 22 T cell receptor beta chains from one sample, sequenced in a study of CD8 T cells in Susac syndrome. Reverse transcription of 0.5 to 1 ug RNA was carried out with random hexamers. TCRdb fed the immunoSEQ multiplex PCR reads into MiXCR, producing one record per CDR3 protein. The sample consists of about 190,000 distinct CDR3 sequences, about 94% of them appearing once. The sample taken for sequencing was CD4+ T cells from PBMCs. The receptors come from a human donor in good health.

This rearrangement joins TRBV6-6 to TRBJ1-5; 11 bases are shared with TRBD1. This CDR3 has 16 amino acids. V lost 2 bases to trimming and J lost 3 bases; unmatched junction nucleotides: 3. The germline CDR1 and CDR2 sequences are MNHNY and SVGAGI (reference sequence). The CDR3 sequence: CASSYGTGGTNQPQHF. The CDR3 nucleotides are TGTGCCAGCAGTTACGGGACAGGGGGAACCAATCAGCCCCAGCATTTT.

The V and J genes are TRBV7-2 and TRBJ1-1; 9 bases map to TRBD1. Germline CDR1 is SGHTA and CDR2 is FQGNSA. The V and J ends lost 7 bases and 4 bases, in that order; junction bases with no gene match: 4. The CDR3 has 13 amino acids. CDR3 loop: CASNRGPVTEAFF. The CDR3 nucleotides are TGTGCCAGCAACAGGGGGCCGGTCACTGAAGCTTTCTTT.

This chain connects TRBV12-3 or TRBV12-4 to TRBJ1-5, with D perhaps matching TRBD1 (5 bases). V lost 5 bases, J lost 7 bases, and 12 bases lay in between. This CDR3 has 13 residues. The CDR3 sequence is CASSGQGFQPQHF. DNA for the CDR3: TGTGCCAGCAGTGGTCAGGGTTTCCAGCCCCAGCATTTT.

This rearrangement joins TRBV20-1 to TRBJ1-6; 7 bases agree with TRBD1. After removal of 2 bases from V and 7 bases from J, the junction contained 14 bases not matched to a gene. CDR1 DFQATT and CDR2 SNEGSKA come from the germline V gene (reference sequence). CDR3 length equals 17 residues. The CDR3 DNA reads TGCAGTGCTAGATTGGGGGGTACGGCGGGACAGAATTCACCCCTCCACTTT. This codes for CSARLGGTAGQNSPLHF.

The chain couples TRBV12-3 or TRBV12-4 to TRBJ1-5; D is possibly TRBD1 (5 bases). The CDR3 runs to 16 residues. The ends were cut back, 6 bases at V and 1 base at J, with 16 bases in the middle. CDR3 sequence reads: CASSRRQTSSNQPQHF. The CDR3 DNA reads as TGTGCCAGCAGCCGCAGACAGACTTCGAGCAATCAGCCCCAGCATTTT.

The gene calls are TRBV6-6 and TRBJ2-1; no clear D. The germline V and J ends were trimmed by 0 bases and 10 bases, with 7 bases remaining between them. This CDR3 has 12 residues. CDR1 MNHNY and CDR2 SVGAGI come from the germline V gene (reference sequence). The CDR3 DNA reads TGTGCCAGCAGTTACTCGATGGGAGAGCAGTTCTTC. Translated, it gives CASSYSMGEQFF.

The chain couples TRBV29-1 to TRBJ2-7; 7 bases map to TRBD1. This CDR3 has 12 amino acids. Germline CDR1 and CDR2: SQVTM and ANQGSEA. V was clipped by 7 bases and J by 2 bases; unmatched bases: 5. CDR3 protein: CSAGGQAYEQYF. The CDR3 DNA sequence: TGCAGCGCTGGAGGACAGGCCTACGAGCAGTACTTC.

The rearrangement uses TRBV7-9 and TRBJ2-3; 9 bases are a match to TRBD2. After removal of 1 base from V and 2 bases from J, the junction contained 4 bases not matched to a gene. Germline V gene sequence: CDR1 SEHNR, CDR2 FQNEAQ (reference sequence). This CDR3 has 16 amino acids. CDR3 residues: CASSLDLAGATDTQYF. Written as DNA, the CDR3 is TGTGCCAGCAGCTTAGATTTAGCGGGGGCCACAGATACGCAGTATTTT.

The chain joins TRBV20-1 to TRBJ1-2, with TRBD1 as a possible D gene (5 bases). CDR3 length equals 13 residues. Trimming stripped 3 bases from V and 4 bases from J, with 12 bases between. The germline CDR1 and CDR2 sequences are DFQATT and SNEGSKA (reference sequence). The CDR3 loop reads CSAREQGGYGYTF. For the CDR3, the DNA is TGCAGTGCTAGGGAGCAGGGCGGCTATGGCTACACCTTC.

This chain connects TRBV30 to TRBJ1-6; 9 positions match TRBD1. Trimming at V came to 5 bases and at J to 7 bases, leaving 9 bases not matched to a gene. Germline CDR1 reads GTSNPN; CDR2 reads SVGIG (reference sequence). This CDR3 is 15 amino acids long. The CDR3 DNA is TGTGCCTGGGGCCCGCCGGGACAGGGCAATTCACCCCTCCACTTT. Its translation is CAWGPPGQGNSPLHF.

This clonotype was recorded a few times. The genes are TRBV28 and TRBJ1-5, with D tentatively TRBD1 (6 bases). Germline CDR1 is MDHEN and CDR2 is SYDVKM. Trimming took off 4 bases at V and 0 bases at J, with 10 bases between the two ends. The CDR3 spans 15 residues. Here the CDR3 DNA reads TGTGCCAGCAGTTCTGACAGGAGTAGCAATCAGCCCCAGCATTTT. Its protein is CASSSDRSSNQPQHF.

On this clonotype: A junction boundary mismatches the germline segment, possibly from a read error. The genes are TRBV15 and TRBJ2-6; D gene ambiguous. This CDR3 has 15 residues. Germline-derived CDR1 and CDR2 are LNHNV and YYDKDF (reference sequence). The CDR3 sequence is CVTSRESSGANVLTF. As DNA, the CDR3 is TGTGTCACCAGCAGAGAAAGCTCTGGGGCCAACGTCCTGACTTTC.

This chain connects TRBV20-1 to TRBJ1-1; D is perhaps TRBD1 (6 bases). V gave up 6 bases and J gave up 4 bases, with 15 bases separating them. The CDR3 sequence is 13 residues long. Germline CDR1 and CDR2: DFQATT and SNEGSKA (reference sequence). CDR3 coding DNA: TGCAGTGCGGGAGGGGGATTCGGCACTGAAGCTTTCTTT. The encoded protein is CSAGGGFGTEAFF.

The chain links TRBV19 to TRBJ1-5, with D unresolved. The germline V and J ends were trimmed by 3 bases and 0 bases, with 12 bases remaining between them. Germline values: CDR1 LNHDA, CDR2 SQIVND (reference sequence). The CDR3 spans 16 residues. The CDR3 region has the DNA TGTGCCAGTAGTATTCGAGGGAGGGCTAGCAATCAGCCCCAGCATTTT. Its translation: CASSIRGRASNQPQHF.

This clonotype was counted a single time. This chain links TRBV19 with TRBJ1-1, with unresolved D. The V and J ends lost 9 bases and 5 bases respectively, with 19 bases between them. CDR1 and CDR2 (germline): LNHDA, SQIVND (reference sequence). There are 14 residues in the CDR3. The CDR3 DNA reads TGTGCCAGCACCTTACCGGCTACGGGGACTGAAGCTTTCTTT. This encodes CASTLPATGTEAFF. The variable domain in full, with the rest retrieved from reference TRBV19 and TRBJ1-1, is DGGITQSPKYLFRKEGQNVTLSCEQNLNHDAMYWYRQDPGQGLRLIYYSQIVNDFQKGDIAEGYSVSREKKESFPLTVTSAQKNPTAFYLCASTLPATGTEAFFGQGTRLTVV.

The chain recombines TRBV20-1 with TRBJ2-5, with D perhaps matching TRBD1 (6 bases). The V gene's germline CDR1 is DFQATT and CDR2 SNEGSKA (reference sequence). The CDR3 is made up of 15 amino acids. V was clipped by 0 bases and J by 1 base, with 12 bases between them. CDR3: CSARDWGHLQETQYF. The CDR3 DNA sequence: TGCAGTGCTAGAGATTGGGGACACCTCCAAGAGACCCAGTACTTC.

CDR3 DNA: TGTGCCAGCAGTTGGACTCAGGGTGGGGCCAACGTCCTGACTTTC. Translating gives CASSWTQGGANVLTF. This sequence joins TRBV2 and TRBJ2-6; D tentatively reads TRBD1 or TRBD2 (5 bases each). Looked up from germline, CDR1 is SNHLY and CDR2 is FYNNEI. V shed 5 bases and J shed 3 bases, with 11 bases lying between them. The CDR3 is 15 amino acids.

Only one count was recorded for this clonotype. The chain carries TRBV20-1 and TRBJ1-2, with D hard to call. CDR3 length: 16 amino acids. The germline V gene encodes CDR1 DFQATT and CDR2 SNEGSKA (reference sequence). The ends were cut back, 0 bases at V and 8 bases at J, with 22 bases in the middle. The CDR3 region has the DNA TGCAGTGCTAGAGACTTCAAATGGCCCGTCCGGCGGGGCTACACCTTC. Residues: CSARDFKWPVRRGYTF.

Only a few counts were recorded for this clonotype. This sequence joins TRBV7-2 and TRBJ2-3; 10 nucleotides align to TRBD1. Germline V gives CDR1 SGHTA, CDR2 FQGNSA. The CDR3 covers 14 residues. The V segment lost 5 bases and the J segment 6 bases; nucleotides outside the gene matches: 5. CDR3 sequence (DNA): TGTGCCAGCAGCAAGACAGGGGGCGCGGATACGCAGTATTTT. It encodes CASSKTGGADTQYF.

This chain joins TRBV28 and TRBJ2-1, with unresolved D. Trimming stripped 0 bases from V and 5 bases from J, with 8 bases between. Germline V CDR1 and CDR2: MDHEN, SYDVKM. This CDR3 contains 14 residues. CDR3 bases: TGTGCCAGCAGTTTATGGTCAGCCCACAATGAGCAGTTCTTC. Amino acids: CASSLWSAHNEQFF.

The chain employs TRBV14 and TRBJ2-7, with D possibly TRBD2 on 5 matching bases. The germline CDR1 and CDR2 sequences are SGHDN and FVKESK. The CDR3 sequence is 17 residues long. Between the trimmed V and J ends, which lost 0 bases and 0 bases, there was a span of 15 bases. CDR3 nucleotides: TGTGCCAGCAGCCAAGATATGGGTGAGGGCAGCTCCTACGAGCAGTACTTC. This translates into CASSQDMGEGSSYEQYF. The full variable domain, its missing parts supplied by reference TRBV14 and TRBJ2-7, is EAGVTQFPSHSVIEKGQTVTLRCDPISGHDNLYWYRRVMGKEIKFLLHFVKESKQDESGMPNNRFLAERTGGTYSTLKVQPAELEDSGVYFCASSQDMGEGSSYEQYFGPGTRLTVT.

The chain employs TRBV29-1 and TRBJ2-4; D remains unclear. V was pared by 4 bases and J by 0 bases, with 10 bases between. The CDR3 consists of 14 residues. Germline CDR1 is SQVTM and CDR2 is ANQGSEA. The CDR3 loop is CSVAQSLAKNIQYF. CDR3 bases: TGCAGCGTTGCCCAAAGTCTAGCCAAAAACATTCAGTACTTC.